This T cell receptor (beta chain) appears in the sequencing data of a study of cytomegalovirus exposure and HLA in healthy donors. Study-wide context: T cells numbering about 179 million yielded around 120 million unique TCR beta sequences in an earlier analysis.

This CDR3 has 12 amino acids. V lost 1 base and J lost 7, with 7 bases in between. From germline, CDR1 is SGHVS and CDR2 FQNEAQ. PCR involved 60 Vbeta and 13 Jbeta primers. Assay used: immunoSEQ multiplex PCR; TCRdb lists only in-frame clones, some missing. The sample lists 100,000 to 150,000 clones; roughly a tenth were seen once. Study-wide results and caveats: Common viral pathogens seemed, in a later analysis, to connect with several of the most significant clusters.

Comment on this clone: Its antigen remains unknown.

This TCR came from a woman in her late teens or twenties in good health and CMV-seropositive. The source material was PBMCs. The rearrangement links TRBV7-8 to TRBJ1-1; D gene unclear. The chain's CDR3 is CASSLVPLEAFF. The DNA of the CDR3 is TGTGCCAGCAGCTTAGTCCCCCTTGAAGCTTTCTTT.